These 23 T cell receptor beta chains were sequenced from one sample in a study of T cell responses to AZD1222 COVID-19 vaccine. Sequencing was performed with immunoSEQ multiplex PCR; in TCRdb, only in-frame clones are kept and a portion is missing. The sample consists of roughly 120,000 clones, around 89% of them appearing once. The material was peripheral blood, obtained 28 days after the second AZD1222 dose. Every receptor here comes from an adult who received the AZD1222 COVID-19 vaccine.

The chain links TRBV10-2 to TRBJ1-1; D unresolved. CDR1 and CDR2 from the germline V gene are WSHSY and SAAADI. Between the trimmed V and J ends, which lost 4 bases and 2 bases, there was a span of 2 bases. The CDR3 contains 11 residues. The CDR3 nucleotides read TGCGCCAGCAGTGTCAACACTGAAGCTTTCTTT. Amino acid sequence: CASSVNTEAFF.

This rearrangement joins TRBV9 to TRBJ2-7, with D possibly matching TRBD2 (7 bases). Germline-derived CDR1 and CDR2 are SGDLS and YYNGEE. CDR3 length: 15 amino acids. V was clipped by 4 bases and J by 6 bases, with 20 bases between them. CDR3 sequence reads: CASSTRGAGVFEQYF. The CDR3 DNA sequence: TGTGCCAGCAGCACTAGGGGGGCGGGAGTTTTCGAGCAGTACTTC.

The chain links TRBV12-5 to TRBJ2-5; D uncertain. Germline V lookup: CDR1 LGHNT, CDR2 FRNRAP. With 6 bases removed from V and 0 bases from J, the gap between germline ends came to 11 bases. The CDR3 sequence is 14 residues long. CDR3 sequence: CASGLVGYQETQYF. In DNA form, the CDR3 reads TGTGCTAGTGGCCTGGTGGGGTACCAAGAGACCCAGTACTTC.

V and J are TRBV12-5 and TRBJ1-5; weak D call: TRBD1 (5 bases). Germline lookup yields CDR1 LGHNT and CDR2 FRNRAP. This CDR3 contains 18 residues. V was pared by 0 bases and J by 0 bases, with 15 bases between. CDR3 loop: CASGLVVRGRYSNQPQHF. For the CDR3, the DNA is TGTGCTAGTGGTTTGGTTGTTAGGGGCAGATATAGCAATCAGCCCCAGCATTTT.

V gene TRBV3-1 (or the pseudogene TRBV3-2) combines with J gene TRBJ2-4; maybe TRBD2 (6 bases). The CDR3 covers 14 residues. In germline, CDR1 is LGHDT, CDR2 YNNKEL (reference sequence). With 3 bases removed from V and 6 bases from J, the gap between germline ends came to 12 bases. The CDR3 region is CASSQAGQANIQYF. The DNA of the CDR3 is TGTGCCAGCAGCCAGGCGGGGCAAGCAAACATTCAGTACTTC.

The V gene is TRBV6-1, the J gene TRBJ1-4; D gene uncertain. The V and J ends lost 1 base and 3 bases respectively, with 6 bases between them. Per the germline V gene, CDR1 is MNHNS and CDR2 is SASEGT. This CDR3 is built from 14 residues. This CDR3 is CASSEGASNEKLFF. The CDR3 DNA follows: TGTGCCAGCAGTGAAGGGGCCTCTAATGAAAAACTGTTTTTT.

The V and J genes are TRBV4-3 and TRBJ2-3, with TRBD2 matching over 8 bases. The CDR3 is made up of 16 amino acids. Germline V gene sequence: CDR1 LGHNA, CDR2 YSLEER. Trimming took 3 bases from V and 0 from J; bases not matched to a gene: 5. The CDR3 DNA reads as TGCGCCAGCAGCCAGAAGACTAGCGCAAGCACAGATACGCAGTATTTT. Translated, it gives CASSQKTSASTDTQYF.

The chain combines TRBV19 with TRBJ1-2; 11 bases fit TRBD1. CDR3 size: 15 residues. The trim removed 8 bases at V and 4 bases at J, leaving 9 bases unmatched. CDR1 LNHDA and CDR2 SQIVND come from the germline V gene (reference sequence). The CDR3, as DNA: TGTGCCAGTTTTGGACAGGGGGCGGGTAGCTATGGCTACACCTTC. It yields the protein CASFGQGAGSYGYTF. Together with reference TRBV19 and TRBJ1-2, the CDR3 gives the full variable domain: DGGITQSPKYLFRKEGQNVTLSCEQNLNHDAMYWYRQDPGQGLRLIYYSQIVNDFQKGDIAEGYSVSREKKESFPLTVTSAQKNPTAFYLCASFGQGAGSYGYTFGSGTRLTVV.

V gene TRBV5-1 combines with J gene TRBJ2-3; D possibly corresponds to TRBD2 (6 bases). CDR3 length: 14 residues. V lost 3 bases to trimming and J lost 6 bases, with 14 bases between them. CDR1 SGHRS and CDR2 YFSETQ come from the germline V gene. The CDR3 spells CASSSTAGVDTQYF. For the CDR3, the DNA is TGCGCCAGCAGCTCCACAGCGGGCGTCGATACGCAGTATTTT. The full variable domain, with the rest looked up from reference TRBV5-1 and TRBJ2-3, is KAGVTQTPRYLIKTRGQQVTLSCSPISGHRSVSWYQQTPGQGLQFLFEYFSETQRNKGNFPGRFSGRQFSNSRSEMNVSTLELGDSALYLCASSSTAGVDTQYFGPGTRLTVL.

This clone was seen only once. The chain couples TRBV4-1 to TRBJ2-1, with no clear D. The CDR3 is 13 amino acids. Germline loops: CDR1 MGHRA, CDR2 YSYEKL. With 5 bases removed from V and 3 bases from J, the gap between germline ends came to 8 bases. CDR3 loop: CASSETRYNEQFF. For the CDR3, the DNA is TGCGCCAGCAGCGAGACCCGCTACAATGAGCAGTTCTTC.

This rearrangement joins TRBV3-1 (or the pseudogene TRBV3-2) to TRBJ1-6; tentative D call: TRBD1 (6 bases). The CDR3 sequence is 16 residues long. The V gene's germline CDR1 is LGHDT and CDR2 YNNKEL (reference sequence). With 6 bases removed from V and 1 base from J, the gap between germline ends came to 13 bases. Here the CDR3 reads CASRERQASYNSPLHF. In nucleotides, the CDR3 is TGTGCCAGCAGGGAACGACAGGCTTCCTATAATTCACCCCTCCACTTT.

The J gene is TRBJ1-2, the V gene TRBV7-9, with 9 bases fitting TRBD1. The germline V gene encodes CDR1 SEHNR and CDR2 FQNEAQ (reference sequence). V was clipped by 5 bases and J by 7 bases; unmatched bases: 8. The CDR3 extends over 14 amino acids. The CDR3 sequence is CASSHRDRVPGYTF. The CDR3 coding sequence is TGTGCCAGCAGCCACCGGGACAGGGTTCCTGGCTACACCTTC.

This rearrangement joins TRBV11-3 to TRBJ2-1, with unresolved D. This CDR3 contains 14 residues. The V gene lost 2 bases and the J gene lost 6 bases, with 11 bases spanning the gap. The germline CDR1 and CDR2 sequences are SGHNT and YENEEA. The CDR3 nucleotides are TGTGCCAGCAGCTTACTGGCCTCTGGCAATGAGCAGTTCTTC. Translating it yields CASSLLASGNEQFF.

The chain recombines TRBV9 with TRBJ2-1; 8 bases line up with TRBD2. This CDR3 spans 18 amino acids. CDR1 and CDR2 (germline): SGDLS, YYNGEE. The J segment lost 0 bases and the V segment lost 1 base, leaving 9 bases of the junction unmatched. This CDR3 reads CASSVLGSSGYSYNEQFF. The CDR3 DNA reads TGTGCCAGCAGCGTACTGGGGTCTAGCGGGTACTCCTACAATGAGCAGTTCTTC.

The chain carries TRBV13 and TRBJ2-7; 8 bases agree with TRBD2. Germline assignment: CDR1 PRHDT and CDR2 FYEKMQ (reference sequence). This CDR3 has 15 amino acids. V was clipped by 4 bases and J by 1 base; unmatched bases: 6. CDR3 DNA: TGTGCCAGCAGCTCCCGGGGGACTAGTTCCTACGAGCAGTACTTC. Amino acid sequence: CASSSRGTSSYEQYF.

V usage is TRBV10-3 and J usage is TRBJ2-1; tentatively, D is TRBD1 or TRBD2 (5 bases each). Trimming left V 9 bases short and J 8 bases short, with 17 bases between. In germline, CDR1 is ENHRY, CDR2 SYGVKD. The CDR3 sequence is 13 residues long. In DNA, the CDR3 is TGTGCCATGCGAGGGACGGTTGGGGATGAGCAGTTCTTC. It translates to CAMRGTVGDEQFF.

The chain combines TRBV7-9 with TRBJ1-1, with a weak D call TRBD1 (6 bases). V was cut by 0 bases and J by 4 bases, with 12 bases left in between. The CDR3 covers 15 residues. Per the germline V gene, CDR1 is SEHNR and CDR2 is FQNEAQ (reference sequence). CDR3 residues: CASSLAQGGGTEAFF. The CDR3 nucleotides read TGTGCCAGCAGCTTAGCACAGGGAGGGGGCACTGAAGCTTTCTTT.

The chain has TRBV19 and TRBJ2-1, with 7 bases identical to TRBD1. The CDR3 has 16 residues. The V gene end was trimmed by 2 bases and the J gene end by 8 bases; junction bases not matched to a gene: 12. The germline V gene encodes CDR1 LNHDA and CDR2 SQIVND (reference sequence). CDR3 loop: CASSILRGPRWDEQFF. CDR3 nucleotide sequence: TGTGCCAGTAGTATATTAAGGGGGCCCCGGTGGGATGAGCAGTTCTTC.

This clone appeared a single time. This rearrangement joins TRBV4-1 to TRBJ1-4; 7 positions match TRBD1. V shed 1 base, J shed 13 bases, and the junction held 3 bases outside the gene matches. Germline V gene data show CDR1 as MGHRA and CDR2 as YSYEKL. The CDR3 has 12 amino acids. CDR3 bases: TGCGCCAGCAGCCAAGGACGACAGGGACTGTTTTTT. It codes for CASSQGRQGLFF.

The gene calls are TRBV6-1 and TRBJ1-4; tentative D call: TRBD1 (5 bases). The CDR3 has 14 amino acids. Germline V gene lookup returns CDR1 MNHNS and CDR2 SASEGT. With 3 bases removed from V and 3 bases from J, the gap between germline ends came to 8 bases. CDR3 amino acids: CASSDRESNEKLFF. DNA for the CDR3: TGTGCCAGCAGTGACAGGGAGTCTAATGAAAAACTGTTTTTT.

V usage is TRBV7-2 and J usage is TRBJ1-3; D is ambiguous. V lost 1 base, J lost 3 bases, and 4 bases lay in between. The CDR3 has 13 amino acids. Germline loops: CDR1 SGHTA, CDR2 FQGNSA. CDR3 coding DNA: TGTGCCAGCAGCTTAGGTGGTGGAAACACCATATATTTT. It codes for CASSLGGGNTIYF.

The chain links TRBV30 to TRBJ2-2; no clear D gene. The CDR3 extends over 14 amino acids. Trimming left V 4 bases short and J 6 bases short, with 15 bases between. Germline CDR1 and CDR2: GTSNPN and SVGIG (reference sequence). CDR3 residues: CAWNPLVAAGELFF. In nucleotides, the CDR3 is TGTGCCTGGAATCCGCTTGTGGCCGCCGGGGAGCTGTTTTTT.

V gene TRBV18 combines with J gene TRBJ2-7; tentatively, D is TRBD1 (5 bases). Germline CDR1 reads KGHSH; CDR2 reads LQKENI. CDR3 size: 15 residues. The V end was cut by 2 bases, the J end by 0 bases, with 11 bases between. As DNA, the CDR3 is TGTGCCAGCTCACCAAGGGGCTCAAGCTCCTACGAGCAGTACTTC. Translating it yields CASSPRGSSSYEQYF.